A single sample is the source of the 20 T cell receptor beta chains below, sequenced in a study of blood T cell repertoires in COVID-19. Sequenced by immunoSEQ multiplex PCR; TCRdb stores in-frame clones only, minus some. The sample includes about 78,000 clones, about 89% of them seen just once. Sequenced sample: peripheral blood. Receptor source: a man aged 50-60 years with active or convalescent COVID-19.

J is TRBJ1-4 and V is TRBV15, with 9 bases fitting TRBD1. J was trimmed by 7 bases and V by 3 bases; bases with no gene match: 6. CDR1 LNHNV and CDR2 YYDKDF come from the germline V gene (reference sequence). The CDR3 is made up of 15 amino acids. CDR3 amino acids: CATSRGQGSGEKLFF. The CDR3, as DNA: TGTGCCACCAGCAGGGGACAGGGTAGCGGTGAAAAACTGTTTTTT.

This clone was recorded once. The chain couples TRBV3-1 (or the pseudogene TRBV3-2) to TRBJ2-1, with TRBD2 matching 10 bases. The CDR3 runs 13 residues. Germline V gene data show CDR1 as LGHDT and CDR2 as YNNKEL (reference sequence). V gave up 4 bases and J gave up 7 bases; unmatched junction bases: 1. The CDR3 loop is CASSLLAGNEQFF. CDR3 sequence (DNA): TGTGCCAGCAGCCTACTAGCGGGGAATGAGCAGTTCTTC.

The chain is built from TRBV24-1 and TRBJ2-5, with D tentatively TRBD2 (7 bases). V lost 9 bases and J 5 bases, leaving 18 bases between the germline ends. CDR1 is KGHDR and CDR2 is SFDVKD in the germline V gene. The CDR3 extends over 14 amino acids. The CDR3 DNA is TGTGCCACCTCTTCAGAGGGGGGGCCTGAGACCCAGTACTTC. Amino acid sequence: CATSSEGGPETQYF.

The chain links TRBV29-1 to TRBJ1-4; tentatively, D is TRBD1 (5 bases). The CDR3 is 15 residues long. From germline, CDR1 is SQVTM and CDR2 ANQGSEA. Trimming left V 0 bases short and J 2 bases short, with 10 bases between. CDR3 DNA: TGCAGCGTTGAAGAAATCAGGGCTACTAATGAAAAACTGTTTTTT. It codes for CSVEEIRATNEKLFF. The full variable domain, with the rest looked up from reference TRBV29-1 and TRBJ1-4, is SAVISQKPSRDICQRGTSLTIQCQVDSQVTMMFWYRQQPGQSLTLIATANQGSEATYESGFVIDKFPISRPNLTFSTLTVSNMSPEDSSIYLCSVEEIRATNEKLFFGSGTQLSVL.

V and J are TRBV11-2 and TRBJ1-3; possible D gene TRBD1, 5 bases. The CDR3 consists of 14 residues. V lost 5 bases and J lost 4, with 12 bases in between. Germline lookup yields CDR1 SGHAT and CDR2 FQNNGV. CDR3 DNA sequence: TGTGCCAGCAGCGCGGACATTGTCGGAAACACCATATATTTT. This encodes CASSADIVGNTIYF.

The chain recombines TRBV7-2 with TRBJ2-5; 8 bases agree with TRBD2. V shed 2 bases, J shed 4 bases, and the junction held 3 bases outside the gene matches. Germline values: CDR1 SGHTA, CDR2 FQGNSA. This CDR3 has 14 residues. The CDR3 nucleotides read TGTGCCAGCAGCTTAAACGGGGGGGCAGAGACCCAGTACTTC. Translation: CASSLNGGAETQYF.

The chain recombines TRBV5-1 with TRBJ1-2; D uncertain. The CDR3 sequence is 13 residues long. Trimming left V 4 bases short and J 8 bases short, with 15 bases between. Germline V gene lookup returns CDR1 SGHRS and CDR2 YFSETQ. The CDR3 bases are TGCGCCAGCAGCACGGAAGGAGAAAGGGGCTACACCTTC. This encodes CASSTEGERGYTF.

This clone was counted between two and nine times. The chain has TRBV2 and TRBJ2-2; tentative D call: TRBD2 (5 bases). The germline V gene encodes CDR1 SNHLY and CDR2 FYNNEI. There are 14 residues in the CDR3. Trimming left V 7 bases short and J 9 bases short, with 18 bases between. The CDR3: CASKVREGSWELFF. CDR3 sequence (DNA): TGTGCCAGCAAGGTCCGAGAGGGTTCGTGGGAGCTGTTTTTT.

J is TRBJ2-1 and V is TRBV9; a possible D gene is TRBD2 (6 bases). Trimming removed 0 bases at V and 2 bases at J, with 6 bases between. Germline-derived CDR1 and CDR2 are SGDLS and YYNGEE. There are 14 residues in the CDR3. CDR3 DNA sequence: TGTGCCAGCAGCGTAGGGACTACCTACAATGAGCAGTTCTTC. Translation: CASSVGTTYNEQFF.

This clone showed up just a few times. The genes are TRBV9 and TRBJ2-5; a weak D match, TRBD2 (6 bases). The CDR3 is 14 residues long. Germline lookup yields CDR1 SGDLS and CDR2 YYNGEE. Trimming pared 4 bases from V and 2 bases from J, leaving 12 bases between. Here the CDR3 DNA reads TGTGCCAGCAGCCTCCGACTAGGACAAGAGACCCAGTACTTC. It encodes CASSLRLGQETQYF.

The chain combines TRBV3-1 (or the pseudogene TRBV3-2) with TRBJ2-7, with 10 bases identical to TRBD2. The CDR3 is 15 amino acids. Per the germline V gene, CDR1 is LGHDT and CDR2 is YNNKEL (reference sequence). Trimming took 3 bases from V and 2 from J; bases not matched to a gene: 4. CDR3 protein: CASSHWTSGTYEQYF. The CDR3 nucleotides are TGTGCCAGCAGCCACTGGACTAGCGGCACCTACGAGCAGTACTTC.

The V and J genes are TRBV5-1 and TRBJ2-5; 8 nucleotides line up with TRBD1. J gave up 5 bases and V 4 bases, and 4 bases lay outside the gene matches. The germline V gene encodes CDR1 SGHRS and CDR2 YFSETQ. The CDR3 totals 13 residues. This chain's CDR3 is CASSQGARETQYF. CDR3 sequence (DNA): TGCGCCAGCAGCCAGGGGGCAAGGGAGACCCAGTACTTC.

This clone was seen a single time. The chain couples TRBV11-2 to TRBJ1-4; D is unclear. This CDR3 is 15 amino acids long. Per the germline V gene, CDR1 is SGHAT and CDR2 is FQNNGV. Trimming removed 0 bases at V and 3 bases at J, with 8 bases between. This CDR3 is CASSLDLQSNEKLFF. CDR3 nucleotides: TGTGCCAGCAGCTTAGATCTTCAGTCTAATGAAAAACTGTTTTTT. Filled out from reference TRBV11-2 and TRBJ1-4, the complete variable domain reads EAGVAQSPRYKIIEKRQSVAFWCNPISGHATLYWYQQILGQGPKLLIQFQNNGVVDDSQLPKDRFSAERLKGVDSTLKIQPAKLEDSAVYLCASSLDLQSNEKLFFGSGTQLSVL.

The CDR3 loop reads CASSQDGLTRETQYF. CDR3 sequence (DNA): TGTGCCAGCAGCCAAGATGGACTAACTAGGGAGACCCAGTACTTC. The chain couples TRBV3-1 (or the pseudogene TRBV3-2) to TRBJ2-5, with TRBD2 as a possible D gene (6 bases). Germline CDR1 LGHDT, CDR2 YNNKEL (reference sequence). CDR3 length equals 15 residues. Deletions cut 0 bases from V and 5 bases from J, with 13 bases between.

The CDR3, as DNA: TGCAGCGTTGGGACAGATTTCTCTGGGGCCAACGTCCTGACTTTC. Its translation is CSVGTDFSGANVLTF. The chain employs TRBV29-1 and TRBJ2-6; D possibly corresponds to TRBD1 (6 bases). V was trimmed by 4 bases and J by 0 bases, leaving 10 bases between them. Germline values: CDR1 SQVTM, CDR2 ANQGSEA. The CDR3 loop spans 15 amino acids.

This chain links TRBV28 with TRBJ1-3; D ambiguous. This CDR3 has 14 residues. The germline V and J ends were trimmed by 4 bases and 0 bases, with 7 bases remaining between them. The germline V gene has CDR1 MDHEN and CDR2 SYDVKM. The CDR3 coding sequence is TGTGCCAGCAGTTCGTCAGGCTCTGGAAACACCATATATTTT. Its protein product is CASSSSGSGNTIYF.

This clone was recorded a few times. The genes are TRBV5-6 and TRBJ2-5; 7 nucleotides align to TRBD2. The CDR3 is made up of 15 amino acids. The J segment lost 4 bases and the V segment lost 4 bases, leaving 10 bases of the junction unmatched. Germline V gives CDR1 SGHDT, CDR2 YYEEEE. The CDR3 nucleotides are TGTGCCAGCAGCCCGCCGTTCTCGGGGGGAGAGACCCAGTACTTC. Its translation is CASSPPFSGGETQYF.

The genes are TRBV3-1 (or the pseudogene TRBV3-2) and TRBJ2-3, with 9 bases fitting TRBD1. Trimming at V came to 4 bases and at J to 6 bases, leaving 5 bases not matched to a gene. Germline V lookup: CDR1 LGHDT, CDR2 YNNKEL (reference sequence). This CDR3 has 14 amino acids. The CDR3 sequence: CASSRGQGGDTQYF. In DNA form, the CDR3 reads TGTGCCAGCAGCCGGGGACAGGGAGGGGATACGCAGTATTTT.

The J gene is TRBJ1-4, the V gene TRBV29-1, with D perhaps matching TRBD1 (5 bases). This CDR3 has 14 amino acids. Trimming took 0 bases from V and 9 from J, leaving 14 bases between them. CDR1 and CDR2 (germline): SQVTM, ANQGSEA. The CDR3 DNA reads TGCAGCGTTGAAGATAGAGGGGACTCCCAAAAACTGTTTTTT. Translating gives CSVEDRGDSQKLFF. Full variable domain (rest looked up from reference TRBV29-1 and TRBJ1-4): SAVISQKPSRDICQRGTSLTIQCQVDSQVTMMFWYRQQPGQSLTLIATANQGSEATYESGFVIDKFPISRPNLTFSTLTVSNMSPEDSSIYLCSVEDRGDSQKLFFGSGTQLSVL.

The chain joins TRBV19 to TRBJ1-2, with 7 bases that match TRBD1. V trimming: 5 bases; J trimming: 8 bases; junction bases outside the gene matches: 11. The CDR3 spans 14 residues. Germline V lookup: CDR1 LNHDA, CDR2 SQIVND (reference sequence). The CDR3 sequence is CASSLTGSTRGYTF. CDR3 bases: TGTGCCAGTAGTCTGACAGGGTCAACTCGGGGCTACACCTTC.